This T cell receptor beta chain was profiled in a study of shared clonotypes between healthy human individuals. Study results and limitations: Only a few donors were included, so the genetic and exposure-history diversity represented was limited. Though the depth was large, rarefaction showed that sorted-subset sequencing was incomplete.

The CD4+ fraction was divided into a CD45RA+ naive subset and a CD45RA-negative memory subset. This clone was seen once. Its antigen remains unidentified. V was cut by 5 bases and J by 4 bases, with 14 bases left in between. Germline assignment: CDR1 SGHTA and CDR2 FQGTGA. This CDR3 spans 14 amino acids. Measured with immunoSEQ multiplex PCR; TCRdb has only the in-frame clones, and not every one. The table has 2 million to 2.5 million clones, approximately 90% seen once. Sample: naive CD4+ T cells from PBMCs. Subset noted: CD45RA+ positively selected. This TCR was recovered from a man younger than 35 in good health. Some clones in this sample may be carry-over from other donors' samples. V is TRBV7-3 and J is TRBJ2-5, with a weak D call TRBD2 (7 bases). CDR3 bases: TGTGCCAGCAGCCCGAGGGGGAGGGCAGAGACCCAGTACTTC. Protein: CASSPRGRAETQYF.